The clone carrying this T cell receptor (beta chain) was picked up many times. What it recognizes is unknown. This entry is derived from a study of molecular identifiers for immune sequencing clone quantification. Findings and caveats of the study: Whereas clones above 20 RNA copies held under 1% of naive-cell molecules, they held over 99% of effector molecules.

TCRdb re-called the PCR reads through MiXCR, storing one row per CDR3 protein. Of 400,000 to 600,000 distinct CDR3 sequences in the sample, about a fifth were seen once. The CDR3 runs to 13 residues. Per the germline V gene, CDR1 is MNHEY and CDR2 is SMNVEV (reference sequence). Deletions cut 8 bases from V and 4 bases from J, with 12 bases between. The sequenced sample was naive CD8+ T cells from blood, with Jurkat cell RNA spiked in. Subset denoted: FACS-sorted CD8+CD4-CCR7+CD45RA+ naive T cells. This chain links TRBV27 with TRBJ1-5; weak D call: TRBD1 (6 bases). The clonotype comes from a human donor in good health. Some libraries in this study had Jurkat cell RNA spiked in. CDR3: CASRDRKNQPQHF. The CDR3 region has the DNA TGTGCCAGCCGAGACAGGAAGAATCAGCCCCAGCATTTT.